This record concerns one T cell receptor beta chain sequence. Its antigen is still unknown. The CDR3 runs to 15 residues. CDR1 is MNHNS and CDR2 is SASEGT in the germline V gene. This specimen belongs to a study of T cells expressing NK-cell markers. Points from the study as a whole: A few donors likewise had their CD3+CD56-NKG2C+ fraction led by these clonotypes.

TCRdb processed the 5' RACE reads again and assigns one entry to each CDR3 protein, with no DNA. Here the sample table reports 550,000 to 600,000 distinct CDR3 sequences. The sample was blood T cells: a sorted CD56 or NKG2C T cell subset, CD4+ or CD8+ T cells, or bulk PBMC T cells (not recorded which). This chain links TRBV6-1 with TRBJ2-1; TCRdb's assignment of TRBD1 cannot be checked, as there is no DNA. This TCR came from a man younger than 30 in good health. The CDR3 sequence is CASTQRRTGWNEQFF.